The next 11 T cell receptor beta chains were all read from a single sample in a study of blood T cell repertoires in COVID-19. TCRdb's copy holds only in-frame clones and misses some; the assay was immunoSEQ multiplex PCR. Counted here are about 260,000 clones, about nine tenths occurring once; the ten biggest clones make up approximately 11%. The sample consisted of peripheral blood. These receptors were obtained from a woman aged 25 to 39 with COVID-19, enrolled during active disease.

The chain couples TRBV7-2 to TRBJ1-4; 7 bases line up with TRBD1. J lost 7 bases, V lost 0 bases, and 5 bases had no gene match. Germline V lookup: CDR1 SGHTA, CDR2 FQGNSA. This CDR3 is 15 amino acids long. The CDR3 DNA reads as TGTGCCAGCAGCTTAGCCCGGGACAGAAGTGAAAAACTGTTTTTT. This codes for CASSLARDRSEKLFF.

The V gene is TRBV28, the J gene TRBJ1-1, with 9 bases fitting TRBD1. The CDR3 is 14 amino acids. From germline, CDR1 is MDHEN and CDR2 SYDVKM. V lost 2 bases, J lost 4 bases, and 2 bases stayed unmatched. CDR3 in amino acids: CASSLRTGATEAFF. The CDR3 DNA reads as TGTGCCAGCAGTTTACGGACAGGGGCCACTGAAGCTTTCTTT.

The V gene is TRBV18, the J gene TRBJ2-1; 7 bases agree with TRBD1. The ends lost 10 bases at V and 6 bases at J; junction bases unmatched: 12. Germline V gene sequence: CDR1 KGHSH, CDR2 LQKENI. The CDR3 spans 14 residues. The CDR3 loop is CATQKTGSRNEQFF. DNA of the CDR3: TGTGCCACCCAGAAGACAGGGTCCCGCAATGAGCAGTTCTTC.

The chain carries TRBV19 and TRBJ2-1; D may be TRBD2 (6 bases). CDR1 LNHDA and CDR2 SQIVND come from the germline V gene (reference sequence). Trimming stripped 6 bases from V and 6 bases from J, with 12 bases between. The CDR3 has 13 residues. CDR3 amino acids: CASSRLVGNEQFF. For the CDR3, the DNA is TGTGCCAGTAGCCGACTAGTAGGCAATGAGCAGTTCTTC.

This chain links TRBV5-4 with TRBJ2-7; 10 nucleotides line up with TRBD1. Germline V gene data show CDR1 as SGHNT and CDR2 as YYREEE (reference sequence). The V segment lost 0 bases and the J segment 5 bases; nucleotides outside the gene matches: 8. The CDR3 consists of 16 residues. CDR3 coding DNA: TGTGCCAGCAGCTTGGAAGGGCGACAGGGGGCTAACGAGCAGTACTTC. Translation: CASSLEGRQGANEQYF.

The V call is TRBV6-5, the J call TRBJ2-7; 11 bases agree with TRBD2. The CDR3 is made up of 16 amino acids. Germline assignment: CDR1 MNHEY and CDR2 SVGAGI. Germline trimming cut 4 bases from V and 3 bases from J; bases unmatched to any gene: 8. The CDR3 protein is CASSSPPGTSGYEQYF. In DNA form, the CDR3 reads TGTGCCAGCAGTTCGCCCCCCGGGACTAGCGGCTACGAGCAGTACTTC.

The J gene is TRBJ2-1, the V gene TRBV6-5; 7 bases align to TRBD1. V gave up 10 bases and J gave up 4 bases; unmatched junction bases: 10. Germline lookup yields CDR1 MNHEY and CDR2 SVGAGI. The CDR3 contains 14 residues. The CDR3 region has the DNA TGTGCCATCCGACCCGGGACAGAATACAATGAGCAGTTCTTC. It is translated as CAIRPGTEYNEQFF.

Details on this clone: Other nucleotide sequences from this sample produce the same CDR3. The chain joins TRBV28 to TRBJ1-5; D uncertain. With 3 bases removed from V and 0 bases from J, the gap between germline ends came to 6 bases. The CDR3 has 14 amino acids. The germline V gene encodes CDR1 MDHEN and CDR2 SYDVKM. CDR3 DNA sequence: TGTGCCAGCAGTTTCGGAGGTAGCAATCAGCCCCAGCATTTT. As protein: CASSFGGSNQPQHF.

V is TRBV5-8 and J is TRBJ2-5; 9 nucleotides line up with TRBD2. Germline trimming cut 0 bases from V and 1 base from J; bases unmatched to any gene: 4. CDR3 length equals 16 residues. Germline V lookup: CDR1 SGHTS, CDR2 YDEGEE. CDR3 region: CASSLGGLAFQETQYF. In DNA, the CDR3 is TGTGCCAGCAGCTTGGGGGGACTAGCCTTCCAAGAGACCCAGTACTTC.

The V and J genes are TRBV30 and TRBJ2-2; D remains ambiguous. Germline V gene sequence: CDR1 GTSNPN, CDR2 SVGIG (reference sequence). The CDR3 contains 12 residues. V gave up 1 base and J gave up 7 bases, with 7 bases separating them. CDR3 sequence (DNA): TGTGCCTGGAGTGACGGCGGCGGGGAGCTGTTTTTT. It yields the protein CAWSDGGGELFF.

This rearrangement joins TRBV28 to TRBJ2-5; TRBD1 is a possible D gene (7 bases). The CDR3 totals 15 residues. V lost 6 bases to trimming and J lost 0 bases, with 14 bases between them. Germline V lookup: CDR1 MDHEN, CDR2 SYDVKM. This CDR3 is CASRLEGQYQETQYF. CDR3 nucleotides: TGTGCCAGCAGGTTGGAGGGACAGTACCAAGAGACCCAGTACTTC.